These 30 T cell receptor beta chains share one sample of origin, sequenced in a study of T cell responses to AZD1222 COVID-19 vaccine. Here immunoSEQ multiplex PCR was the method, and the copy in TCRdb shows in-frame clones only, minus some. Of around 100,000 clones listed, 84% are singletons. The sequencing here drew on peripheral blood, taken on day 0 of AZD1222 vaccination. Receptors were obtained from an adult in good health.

The CDR3, as DNA: TGTGCTAGTGGTCCCCCTGGTTCGGTTGGAGCTTTCTTT. Protein: CASGPPGSVGAFF. The gene calls are TRBV12-5 and TRBJ1-1; unclear D gene. CDR3 length: 13 amino acids. Looked up from germline, CDR1 is LGHNT and CDR2 is FRNRAP. Trimming cost V 5 bases and J 10 bases, with 17 bases left between them.

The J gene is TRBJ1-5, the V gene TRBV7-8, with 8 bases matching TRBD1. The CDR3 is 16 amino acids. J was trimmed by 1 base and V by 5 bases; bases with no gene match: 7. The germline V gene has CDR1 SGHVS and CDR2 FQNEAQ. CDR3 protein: CASSLQGVGSNQPQHF. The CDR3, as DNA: TGTGCCAGCAGCCTACAGGGGGTTGGGAGCAATCAGCCCCAGCATTTT.

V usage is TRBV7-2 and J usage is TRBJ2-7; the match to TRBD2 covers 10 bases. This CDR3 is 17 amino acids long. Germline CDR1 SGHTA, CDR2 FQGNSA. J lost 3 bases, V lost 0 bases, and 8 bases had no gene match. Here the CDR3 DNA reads TGTGCCAGCAGCTTAGCCCAGGCTTTAGCGGGAGGCTACGAGCAGTACTTC. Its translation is CASSLAQALAGGYEQYF.

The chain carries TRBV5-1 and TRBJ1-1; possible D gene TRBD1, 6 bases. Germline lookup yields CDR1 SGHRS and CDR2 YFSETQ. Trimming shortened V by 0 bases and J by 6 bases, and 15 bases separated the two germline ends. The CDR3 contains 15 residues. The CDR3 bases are TGCGCCAGCAGCTTGGTAGGGGGGCAGAGCTCTGAAGCTTTCTTT. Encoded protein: CASSLVGGQSSEAFF.

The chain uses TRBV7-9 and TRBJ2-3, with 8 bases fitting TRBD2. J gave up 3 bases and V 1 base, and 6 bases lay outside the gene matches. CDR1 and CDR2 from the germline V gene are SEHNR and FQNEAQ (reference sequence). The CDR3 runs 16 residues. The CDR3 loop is CASSLDSRGATDTQYF. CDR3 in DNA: TGTGCCAGCAGCTTAGACTCGCGGGGGGCTACAGATACGCAGTATTTT.

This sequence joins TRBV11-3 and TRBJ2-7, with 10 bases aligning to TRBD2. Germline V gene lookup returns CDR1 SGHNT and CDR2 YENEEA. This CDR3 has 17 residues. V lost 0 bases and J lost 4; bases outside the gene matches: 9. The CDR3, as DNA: TGTGCCAGCAGCTTAGAGAGGTGGTCAGCGGGAGGGTACGAGCAGTACTTC. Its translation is CASSLERWSAGGYEQYF.

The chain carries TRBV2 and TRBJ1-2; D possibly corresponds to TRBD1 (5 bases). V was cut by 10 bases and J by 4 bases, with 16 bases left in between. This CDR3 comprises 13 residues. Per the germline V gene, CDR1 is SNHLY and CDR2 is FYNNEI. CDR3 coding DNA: TGTGCCATCATGCCGACAGCATTCTATGGCTACACCTTC. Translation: CAIMPTAFYGYTF.

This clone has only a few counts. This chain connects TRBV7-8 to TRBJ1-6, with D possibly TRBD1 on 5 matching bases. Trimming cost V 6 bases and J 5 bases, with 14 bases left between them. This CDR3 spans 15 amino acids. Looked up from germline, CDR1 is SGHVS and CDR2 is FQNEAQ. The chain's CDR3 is CASRREGQDNSPLHF. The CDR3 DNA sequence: TGTGCCAGCAGGCGCGAGGGGCAAGATAATTCACCCCTCCACTTT.

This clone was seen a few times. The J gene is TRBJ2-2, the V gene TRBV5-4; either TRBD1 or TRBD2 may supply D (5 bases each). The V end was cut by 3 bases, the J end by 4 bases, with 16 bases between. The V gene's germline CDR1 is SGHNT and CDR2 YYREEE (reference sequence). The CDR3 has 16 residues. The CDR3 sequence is CASSSPTLGRTGELFF. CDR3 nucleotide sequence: TGTGCCAGCAGCTCACCCACGCTGGGACGCACCGGGGAGCTGTTTTTT.

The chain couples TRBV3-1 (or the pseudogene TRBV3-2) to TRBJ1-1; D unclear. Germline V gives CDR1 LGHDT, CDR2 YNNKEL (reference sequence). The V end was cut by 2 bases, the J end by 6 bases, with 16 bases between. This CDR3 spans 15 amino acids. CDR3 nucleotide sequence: TGTGCCAGCAGCCAATTGGACGGGGAGGAATCTGAAGCTTTCTTT. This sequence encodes CASSQLDGEESEAFF.

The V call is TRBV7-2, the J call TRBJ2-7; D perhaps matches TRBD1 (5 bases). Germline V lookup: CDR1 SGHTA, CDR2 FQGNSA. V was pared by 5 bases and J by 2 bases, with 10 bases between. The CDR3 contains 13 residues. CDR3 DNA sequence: TGTGCCAGCAGCCTTCAGGGTACCTACGAGCAGTACTTC. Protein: CASSLQGTYEQYF.

This chain's CDR3 is CASSPDGLGRQAFF. CDR3 sequence (DNA): TGTGCCAGCAGCCCGGACGGACTGGGTAGGCAAGCTTTCTTT. The chain carries TRBV28 and TRBJ1-1; D not resolved. V lost 6 bases and J 9 bases, leaving 20 bases between the germline ends. This CDR3 region has 14 residues. Germline V lookup: CDR1 MDHEN, CDR2 SYDVKM. The variable domain in full, completed from reference TRBV28 and TRBJ1-1, reads DVKVTQSSRYLVKRTGEKVFLECVQDMDHENMFWYRQDPGLGLRLIYFSYDVKMKEKGDIPEGYSVSREKKERFSLILESASTNQTSMYLCASSPDGLGRQAFFGQGTRLTVV.

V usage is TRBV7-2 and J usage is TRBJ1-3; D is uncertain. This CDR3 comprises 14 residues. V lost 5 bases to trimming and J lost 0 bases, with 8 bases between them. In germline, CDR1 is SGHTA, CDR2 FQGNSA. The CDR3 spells CASSPTDSGNTIYF. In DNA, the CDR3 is TGTGCCAGCAGCCCCACCGACTCTGGAAACACCATATATTTT.

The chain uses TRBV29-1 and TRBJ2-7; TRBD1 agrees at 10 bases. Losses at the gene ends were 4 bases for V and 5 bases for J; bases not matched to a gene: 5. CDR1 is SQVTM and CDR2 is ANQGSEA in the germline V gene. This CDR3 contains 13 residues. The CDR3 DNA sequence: TGCAGCGTTGCAAGGGACAGGGGAGACGAGCAGTACGTC. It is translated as CSVARDRGDEQYV.

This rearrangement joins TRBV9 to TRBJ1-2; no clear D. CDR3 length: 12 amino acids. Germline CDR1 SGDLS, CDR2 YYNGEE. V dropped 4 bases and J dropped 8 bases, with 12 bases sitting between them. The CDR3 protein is CASSPDGFGYTF. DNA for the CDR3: TGTGCCAGCAGCCCCGACGGGTTCGGCTACACCTTC. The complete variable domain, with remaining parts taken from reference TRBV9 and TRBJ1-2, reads DSGVTQTPKHLITATGQRVTLRCSPRSGDLSVYWYQQSLDQGLQFLIQYYNGEERAKGNILERFSAQQFPDLHSELNLSSLELGDSALYFCASSPDGFGYTFGSGTRLTVV.

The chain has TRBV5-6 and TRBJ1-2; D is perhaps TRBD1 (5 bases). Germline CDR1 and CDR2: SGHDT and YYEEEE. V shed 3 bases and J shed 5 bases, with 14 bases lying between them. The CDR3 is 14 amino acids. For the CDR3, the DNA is TGTGCCAGCAGCTCGCGCGGAGGGGAATATGGCTACACCTTC. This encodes CASSSRGGEYGYTF. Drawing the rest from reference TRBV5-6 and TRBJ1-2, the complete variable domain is DAGVTQSPTHLIKTRGQQVTLRCSPKSGHDTVSWYQQALGQGPQFIFQYYEEEERQRGNFPDRFSGHQFPNYSSELNVNALLLGDSALYLCASSSRGGEYGYTFGSGTRLTVV.

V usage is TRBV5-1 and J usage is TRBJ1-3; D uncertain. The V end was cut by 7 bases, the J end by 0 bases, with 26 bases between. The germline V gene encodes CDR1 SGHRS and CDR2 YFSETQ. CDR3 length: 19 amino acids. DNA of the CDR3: TGCGCCAGCCGGCCCTTCTTTACAGCCCAAACCTCCTCTGGAAACACCATATATTTT. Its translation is CASRPFFTAQTSSGNTIYF.

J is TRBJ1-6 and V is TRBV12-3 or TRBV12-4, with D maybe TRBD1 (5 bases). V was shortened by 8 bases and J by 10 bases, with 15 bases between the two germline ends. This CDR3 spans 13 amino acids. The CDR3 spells CASCAGGRSPLHF. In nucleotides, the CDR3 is TGTGCCAGCTGCGCGGGGGGGAGGTCACCCCTCCACTTT.

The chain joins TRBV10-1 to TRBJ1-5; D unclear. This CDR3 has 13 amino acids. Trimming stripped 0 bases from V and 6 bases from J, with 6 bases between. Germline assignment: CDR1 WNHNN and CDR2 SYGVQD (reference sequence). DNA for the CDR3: TGCGCCAGCAGTGAGTCGCCGGGTCAGCCCCAGCATTTT. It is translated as CASSESPGQPQHF.

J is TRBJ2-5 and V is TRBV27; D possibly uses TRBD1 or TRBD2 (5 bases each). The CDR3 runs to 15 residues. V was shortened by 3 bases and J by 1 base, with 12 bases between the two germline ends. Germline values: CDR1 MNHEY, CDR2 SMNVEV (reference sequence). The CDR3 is CASSFLGVSQETQYF. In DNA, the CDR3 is TGTGCCAGCAGTTTTTTGGGGGTGTCCCAAGAGACCCAGTACTTC.

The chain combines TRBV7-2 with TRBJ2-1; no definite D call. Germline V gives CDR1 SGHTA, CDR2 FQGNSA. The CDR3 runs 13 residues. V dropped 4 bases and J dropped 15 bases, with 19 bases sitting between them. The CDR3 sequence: CASSSADPRVLFF. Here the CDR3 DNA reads TGTGCCAGCAGCTCCGCCGACCCTAGGGTGCTGTTCTTC.

DNA of the CDR3: TGTGCCAGTAGTATCCCCCGGGCAGGGGTCACCGCCGGGGAGCTGTTTTTT. Residues: CASSIPRAGVTAGELFF. The chain links TRBV19 to TRBJ2-2; D is perhaps TRBD1 (6 bases). Trimming stripped 3 bases from V and 6 bases from J, with 20 bases between. CDR1 and CDR2 from the germline V gene are LNHDA and SQIVND (reference sequence). This CDR3 has 17 amino acids.

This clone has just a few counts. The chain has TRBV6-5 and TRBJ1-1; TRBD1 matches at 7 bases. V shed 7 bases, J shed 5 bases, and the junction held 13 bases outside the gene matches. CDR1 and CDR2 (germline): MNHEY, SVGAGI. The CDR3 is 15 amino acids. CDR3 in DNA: TGTGCCAGCACCTCCCTACACAGGGGTGGGACTGAAGCTTTCTTT. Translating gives CASTSLHRGGTEAFF.

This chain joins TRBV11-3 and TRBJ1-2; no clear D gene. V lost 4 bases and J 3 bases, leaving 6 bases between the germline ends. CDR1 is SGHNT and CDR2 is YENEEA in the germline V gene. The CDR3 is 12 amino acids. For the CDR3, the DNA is TGTGCCAGCAGCTCTGGGGACTATGGCTACACCTTC. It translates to CASSSGDYGYTF.

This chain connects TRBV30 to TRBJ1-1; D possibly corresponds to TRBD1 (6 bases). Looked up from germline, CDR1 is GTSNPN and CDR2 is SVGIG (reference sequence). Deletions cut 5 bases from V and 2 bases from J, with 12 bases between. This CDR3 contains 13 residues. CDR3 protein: CAWERDTNTEAFF. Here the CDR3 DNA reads TGTGCCTGGGAACGGGACACTAACACTGAAGCTTTCTTT.

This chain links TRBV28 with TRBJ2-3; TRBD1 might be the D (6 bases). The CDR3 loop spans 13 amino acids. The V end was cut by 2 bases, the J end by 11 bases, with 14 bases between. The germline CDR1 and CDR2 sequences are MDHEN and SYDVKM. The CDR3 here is CASSLRAGAGQYF. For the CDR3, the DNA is TGTGCCAGCAGTTTAAGGGCAGGGGCTGGGCAGTATTTT.

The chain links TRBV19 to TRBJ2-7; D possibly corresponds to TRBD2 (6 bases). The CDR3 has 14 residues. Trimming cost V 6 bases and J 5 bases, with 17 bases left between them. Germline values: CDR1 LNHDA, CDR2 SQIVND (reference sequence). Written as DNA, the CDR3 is TGTGCCAGTAGAAAGACGCTAGCGATCCACGAGCAGTACTTC. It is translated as CASRKTLAIHEQYF.

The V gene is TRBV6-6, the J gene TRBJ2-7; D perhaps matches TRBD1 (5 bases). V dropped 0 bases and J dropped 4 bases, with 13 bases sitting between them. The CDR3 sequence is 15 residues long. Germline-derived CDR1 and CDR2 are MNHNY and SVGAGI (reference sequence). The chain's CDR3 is CASSYSPHGQYEQYF. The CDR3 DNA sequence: TGTGCCAGCAGTTACTCGCCCCATGGACAATACGAGCAGTACTTC.

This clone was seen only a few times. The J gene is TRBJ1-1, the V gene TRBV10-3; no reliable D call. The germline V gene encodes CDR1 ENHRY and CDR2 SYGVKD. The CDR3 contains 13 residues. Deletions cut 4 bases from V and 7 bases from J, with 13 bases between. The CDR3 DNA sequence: TGTGCCATCAGTGTGCGGGATTTTGGTGAAGCTTTCTTT. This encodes CAISVRDFGEAFF.

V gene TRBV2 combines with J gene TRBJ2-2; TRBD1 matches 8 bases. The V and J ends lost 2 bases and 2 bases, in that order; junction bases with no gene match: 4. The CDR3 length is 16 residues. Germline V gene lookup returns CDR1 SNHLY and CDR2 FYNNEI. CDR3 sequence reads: CASSEPDRGNTGELFF. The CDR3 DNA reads TGTGCCAGCAGTGAACCTGACAGGGGTAACACCGGGGAGCTGTTTTTT.